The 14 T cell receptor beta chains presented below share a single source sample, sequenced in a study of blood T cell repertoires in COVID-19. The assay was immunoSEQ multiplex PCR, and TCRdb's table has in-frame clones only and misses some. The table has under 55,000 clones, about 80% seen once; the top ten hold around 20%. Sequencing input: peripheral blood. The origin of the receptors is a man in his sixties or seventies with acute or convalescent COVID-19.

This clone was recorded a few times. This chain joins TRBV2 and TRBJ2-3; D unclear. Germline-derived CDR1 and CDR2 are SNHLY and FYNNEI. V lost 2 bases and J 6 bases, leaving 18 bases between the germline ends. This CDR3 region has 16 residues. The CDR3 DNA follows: TGTGCCAGCAGTGAAAAGTCTTATCGCCCGGTGGATACGCAGTATTTT. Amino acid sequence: CASSEKSYRPVDTQYF.

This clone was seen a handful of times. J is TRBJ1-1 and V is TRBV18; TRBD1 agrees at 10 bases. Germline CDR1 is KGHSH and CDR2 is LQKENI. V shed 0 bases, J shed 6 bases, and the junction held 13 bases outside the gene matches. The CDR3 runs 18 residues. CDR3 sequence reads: CASSPPGQGIFGDAEAFF. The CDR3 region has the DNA TGTGCCAGCTCACCACCGGGACAGGGGATCTTCGGGGACGCTGAAGCTTTCTTT.

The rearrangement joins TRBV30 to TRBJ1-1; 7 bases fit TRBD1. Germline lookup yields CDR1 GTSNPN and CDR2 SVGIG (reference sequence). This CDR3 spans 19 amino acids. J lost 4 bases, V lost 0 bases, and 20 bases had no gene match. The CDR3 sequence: CAWSVYRGLTKAEATEAFF. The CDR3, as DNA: TGTGCCTGGAGTGTATACAGGGGCCTAACTAAGGCCGAGGCCACTGAAGCTTTCTTT.

As DNA, the CDR3 is TGTGCCAGCAGCTTGACAGGGCCCACTGAAGCTTTCTTT. It yields the protein CASSLTGPTEAFF. The V and J genes are TRBV5-6 and TRBJ1-1; D is possibly TRBD1 (6 bases). Trimming shortened V by 1 base and J by 4 bases, and 8 bases separated the two germline ends. Germline V CDR1 and CDR2: SGHDT, YYEEEE. The CDR3 has 13 amino acids. Together with reference TRBV5-6 and TRBJ1-1, the CDR3 gives the full variable domain: DAGVTQSPTHLIKTRGQQVTLRCSPKSGHDTVSWYQQALGQGPQFIFQYYEEEERQRGNFPDRFSGHQFPNYSSELNVNALLLGDSALYLCASSLTGPTEAFFGQGTRLTVV.

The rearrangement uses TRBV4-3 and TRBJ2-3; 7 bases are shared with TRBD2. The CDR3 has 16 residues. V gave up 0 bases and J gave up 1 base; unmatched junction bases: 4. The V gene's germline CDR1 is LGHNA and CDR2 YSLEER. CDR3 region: CASSQEGAGGTDTQYF. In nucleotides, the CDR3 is TGCGCCAGCAGCCAAGAAGGGGCGGGGGGCACAGATACGCAGTATTTT.

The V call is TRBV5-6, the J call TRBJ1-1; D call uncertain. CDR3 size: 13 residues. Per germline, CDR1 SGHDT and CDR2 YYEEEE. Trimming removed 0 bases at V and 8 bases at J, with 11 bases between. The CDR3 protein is CASSLANTVEAFF. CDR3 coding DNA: TGTGCCAGCAGCTTGGCCAATACAGTCGAAGCTTTCTTT.

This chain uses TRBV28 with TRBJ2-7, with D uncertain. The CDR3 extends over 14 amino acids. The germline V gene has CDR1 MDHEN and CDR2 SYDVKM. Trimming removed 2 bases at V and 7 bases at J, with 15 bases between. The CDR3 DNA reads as TGTGCCAGCAGTTTAGGGCAGGCCCTTATGGAGCAGTACTTC. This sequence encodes CASSLGQALMEQYF.

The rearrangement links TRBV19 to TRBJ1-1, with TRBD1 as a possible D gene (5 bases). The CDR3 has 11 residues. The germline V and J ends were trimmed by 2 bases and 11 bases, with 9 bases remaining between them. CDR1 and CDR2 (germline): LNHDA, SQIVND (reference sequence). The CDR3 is CASSIRRGAFF. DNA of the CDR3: TGTGCCAGTAGTATACGGCGGGGGGCTTTCTTT. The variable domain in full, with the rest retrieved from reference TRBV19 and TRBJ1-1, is DGGITQSPKYLFRKEGQNVTLSCEQNLNHDAMYWYRQDPGQGLRLIYYSQIVNDFQKGDIAEGYSVSREKKESFPLTVTSAQKNPTAFYLCASSIRRGAFFGQGTRLTVV.

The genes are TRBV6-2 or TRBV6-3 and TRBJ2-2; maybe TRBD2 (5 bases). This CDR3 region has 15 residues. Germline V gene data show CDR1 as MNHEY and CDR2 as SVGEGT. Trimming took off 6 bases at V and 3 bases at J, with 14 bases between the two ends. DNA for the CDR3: TGTGCCAGCAGCGGACGGAGGTTACACACCGGGGAGCTGTTTTTT. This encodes CASSGRRLHTGELFF.

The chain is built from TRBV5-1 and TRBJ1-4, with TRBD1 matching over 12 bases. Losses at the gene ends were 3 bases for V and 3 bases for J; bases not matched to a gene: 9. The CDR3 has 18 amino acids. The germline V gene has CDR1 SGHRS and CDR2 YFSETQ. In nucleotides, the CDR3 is TGCGCCAGCAGCTGGAGCGGGACAGGGGGCGCGTCTAATGAAAAACTGTTTTTT. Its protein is CASSWSGTGGASNEKLFF.

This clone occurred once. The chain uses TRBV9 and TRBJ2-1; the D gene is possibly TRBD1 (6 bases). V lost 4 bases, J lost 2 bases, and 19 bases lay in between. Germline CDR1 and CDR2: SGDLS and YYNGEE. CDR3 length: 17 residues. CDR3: CASSQTGLGLPYNEQFF. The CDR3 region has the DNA TGTGCCAGCAGCCAGACAGGTTTGGGGCTCCCCTACAATGAGCAGTTCTTC.

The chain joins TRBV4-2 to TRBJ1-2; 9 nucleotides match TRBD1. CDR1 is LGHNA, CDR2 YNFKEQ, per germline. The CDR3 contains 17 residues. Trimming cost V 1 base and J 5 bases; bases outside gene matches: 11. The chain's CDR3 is CASSQGGGGQGLYGYTF. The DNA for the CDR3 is TGTGCCAGCAGCCAAGGAGGAGGGGGACAGGGATTATATGGCTACACCTTC.

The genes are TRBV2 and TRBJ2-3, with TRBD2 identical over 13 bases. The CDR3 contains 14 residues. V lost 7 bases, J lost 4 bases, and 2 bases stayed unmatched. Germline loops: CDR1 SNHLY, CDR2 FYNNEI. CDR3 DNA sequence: TGTGCCAGCACACTAGCGGGGGGGCCAGATACGCAGTATTTT. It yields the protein CASTLAGGPDTQYF. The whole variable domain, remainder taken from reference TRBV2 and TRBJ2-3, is EPEVTQTPSHQVTQMGQEVILRCVPISNHLYFYWYRQILGQKVEFLVSFYNNEISEKSEIFDDQFSVERPDGSNFTLKIRSTKLEDSAMYFCASTLAGGPDTQYFGPGTRLTVL.

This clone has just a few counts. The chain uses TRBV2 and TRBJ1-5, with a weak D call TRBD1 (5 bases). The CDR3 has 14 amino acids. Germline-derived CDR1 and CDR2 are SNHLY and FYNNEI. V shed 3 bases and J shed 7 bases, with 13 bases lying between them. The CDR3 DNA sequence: TGTGCCAGCAGTGATGGGGGGGGAGGGCAGCCCCAGCATTTT. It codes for CASSDGGGGQPQHF.